The 4 T cell receptor beta chains given below trace back to one sample, sequenced in a study of CD8+CD57+ T cells in acquired aplastic anemia. CDR3 and TCR beta VDJ profiling relied on a genomic DNA template. One entry per CDR3 protein, called by TCRdb with MiXCR from the reads. The sample holds 100,000 to 150,000 distinct CDR3 sequences, approximately 36% seen once. Whoever was chosen for sequencing had shown CD8+CD57+ cell expansion by flow cytometry. Input material: sorted CD4+, CD8+, or CD8+CD57+ T cells (not recorded which) from PBMCs. The source of these receptors is a human donor with aplastic anemia.

This clonotype was observed a handful of times. This could be a read error, since a much larger clone is one nucleotide away. The V and J genes are TRBV20-1 and TRBJ1-1, with 7 bases matching TRBD1. From germline, CDR1 is DFQATT and CDR2 SNEGSKA (reference sequence). The CDR3 is 12 residues long. This chain's CDR3 is CGAGQGDTEAFF. CDR3 in DNA: TGCGGTGCTGGTCAGGGGGACACTGAAGCTTTCTTT.

This clonotype was seen ten or more times. The chain employs TRBV11-2 and TRBJ1-2; D possibly corresponds to TRBD1 (5 bases). V was clipped by 5 bases and J by 8 bases, with 18 bases between them. The CDR3 runs to 14 residues. From germline, CDR1 is SGHAT and CDR2 FQNNGV. The CDR3 DNA reads as TGTGCCAGCAGCCCTCTCGGGGAAAGGGGAGGCTACACCTTC. Its protein is CASSPLGERGGYTF.

This clonotype appeared a few times. The V gene is TRBV11-1, the J gene TRBJ2-7; 8 bases agree with TRBD2. Germline CDR1 and CDR2: SGHAT and FQDESV (reference sequence). Trimming cost V 1 base and J 0 bases; bases outside gene matches: 2. The CDR3 has 15 amino acids. The CDR3 reads CASSLERGPSYEQYV. CDR3 nucleotide sequence: TGTGCCAGCAGCTTAGAGCGGGGGCCCTCCTACGAGCAGTACGTC.

This clonotype occurred many times. The J gene is TRBJ2-1, the V gene TRBV7-2; no reliable D call. Looked up from germline, CDR1 is SGHTA and CDR2 is FQGNSA. This CDR3 contains 16 residues. V lost 3 bases and J lost 1, with 13 bases in between. The CDR3 sequence is CASSFDAYRSYNEQFF. The CDR3 coding sequence is TGTGCCAGCAGCTTCGATGCCTACAGATCCTACAATGAGCAGTTCTTC.